The clone carrying this TCR beta chain was picked up a small number of times. Clones were sequenced by immunoSEQ multiplex PCR, and TCRdb holds only the in-frame ones, with some missing. The sample includes approximately 250,000 clones, approximately 90% seen only once; the top ten take 0.95% to 1.5%. This sample stems from a study of blood T cell repertoires in COVID-19. V shed 2 bases and J 4 bases; nucleotides not matched to a gene: 0. The germline V gene encodes CDR1 MNHEY and CDR2 SMNVEV (reference sequence). The CDR3 is 14 residues long. This clonotype was obtained from a woman in her thirties or forties with acute COVID-19. Sequencing used PBMCs or T cells enriched from blood (not recorded which). The chain carries TRBV27 and TRBJ2-2; 8 bases map to TRBD1. The CDR3 spells CASSLGTGTGELFF. As DNA, the CDR3 is TGTGCCAGCAGTTTAGGGACAGGCACCGGGGAGCTGTTTTTT.